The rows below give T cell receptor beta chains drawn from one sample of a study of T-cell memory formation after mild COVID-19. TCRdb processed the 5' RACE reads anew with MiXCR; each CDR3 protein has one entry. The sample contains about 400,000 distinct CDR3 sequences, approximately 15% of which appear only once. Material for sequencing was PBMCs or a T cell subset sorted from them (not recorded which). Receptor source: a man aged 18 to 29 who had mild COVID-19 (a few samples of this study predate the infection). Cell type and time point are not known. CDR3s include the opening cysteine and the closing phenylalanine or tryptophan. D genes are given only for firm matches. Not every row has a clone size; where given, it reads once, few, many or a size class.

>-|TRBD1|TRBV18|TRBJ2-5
TGTGCCAGCTCACCACTCAACAGGGGGGTTGGAGAGACCCAGTACTTC
CASSPLNRGVGETQYF
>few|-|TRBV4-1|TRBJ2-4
TGCGCCAGCAGCCCGACCGGGACGGTCCTAGCCAAAAACATTCAGTACTTC
CASSPTGTVLAKNIQYF
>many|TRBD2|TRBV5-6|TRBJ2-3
TGTGCCAGCAGCTTAACTAGCGGCACAGATACGCAGTATTTT
CASSLTSGTDTQYF
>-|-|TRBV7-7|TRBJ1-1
TGTGCTAGCAGCCCCGTAAGGGACACTGAAGCTTTCTTT
CASSPVRDTEAFF
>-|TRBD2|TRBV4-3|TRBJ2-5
TGCGCCAGCAGCCAGTCGACTAGCCTGTACCAAGAGACCCAGTACTTC
CASSQSTSLYQETQYF
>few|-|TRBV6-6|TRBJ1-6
TGTGCCAGCAGTTACTCAGGGTCCTTAAATTCACCCCTCCACTTT
CASSYSGSLNSPLHF
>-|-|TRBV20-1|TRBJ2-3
TGCAGTGCAACGGATTCTTCTGGGGCAGATACGCAGTATTTT
CSATDSSGADTQYF
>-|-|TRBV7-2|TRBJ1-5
TGTGCCAGCAGCCGTGGTTGGGGGGAACAGCCCCAGCATTTT
CASSRGWGEQPQHF
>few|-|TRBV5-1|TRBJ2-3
TGCGCCAGCAGCGCCATAGCGACTAGCACAGATACGCAGTATTTT
CASSAIATSTDTQYF
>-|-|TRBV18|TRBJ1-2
TGTGCCAGCTCACCTGGGACATCGCGAAATGGCTACACCTTC
CASSPGTSRNGYTF
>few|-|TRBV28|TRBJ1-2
TGTGCCAGCAGTCCCGGGGGAGCCGCCTATGGCTACACCTTC
CASSPGGAAYGYTF
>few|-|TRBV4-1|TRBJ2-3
TGCGCCAGCAGCCAACCAGGCGGGGAAGATACGCAGTATTTT
CASSQPGGEDTQYF
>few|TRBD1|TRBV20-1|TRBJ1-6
TGCAGTGCTAGAACCCGGACAGGGGAGGGTTCACCCCTCCACTTT
CSARTRTGEGSPLHF
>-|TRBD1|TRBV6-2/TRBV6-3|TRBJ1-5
TGTGCCAGCAGTACGGTTCCGGGACAGGGGGCTGGTCAGCCCCAGCATTTT
CASSTVPGQGAGQPQHF
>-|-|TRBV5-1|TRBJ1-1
TGCGCCAGCAGCTTGGGGCGTTGGGACCTGAACACTGAAGCTTTCTTT
CASSLGRWDLNTEAFF
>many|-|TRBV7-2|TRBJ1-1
TGTGCCAGCACCTACCCCGAGACAGGTAGTTGGGGTGAAGCTTTCTTT
CASTYPETGSWGEAFF
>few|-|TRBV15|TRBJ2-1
TGTGCCACCAGCAGAGCAGGGTTATCCTACAATGAGCAGTTCTTC
CATSRAGLSYNEQFF
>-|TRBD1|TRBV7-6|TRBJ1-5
TGTGCCAGCAGCTTAACAGGGGACAGTCAGCCCCAGCATTTT
CASSLTGDSQPQHF
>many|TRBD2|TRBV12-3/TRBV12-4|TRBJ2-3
TGTGCCAGCAGTCGCGACTGGGCTAGCGGGGGGGCTACAGATACGCAGTATTTT
CASSRDWASGGATDTQYF
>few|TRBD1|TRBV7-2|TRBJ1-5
TGTGCCAGCAGCTACGTGGGGACAGCGATTAGCAATCAGCCCCAGCATTTT
CASSYVGTAISNQPQHF
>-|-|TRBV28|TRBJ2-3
TGTGCCAGCAGTTTAGAACAGCTCACAGATACGCAGTATTTT
CASSLEQLTDTQYF
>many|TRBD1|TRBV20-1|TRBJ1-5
TGCAGTGCTAGAGATAACAGGGGGGGGGAGCCCCAGCATTTT
CSARDNRGGEPQHF
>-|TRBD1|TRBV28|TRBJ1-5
TGTGCCAGCAGACGCCCCGGGACAGGGAGAAATCAGCCCCAGCATTTT
CASRRPGTGRNQPQHF
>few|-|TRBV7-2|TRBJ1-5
TGTGCCAGCAGCTTAACCTCGATAGATCAGCCCCAGCATTTT
CASSLTSIDQPQHF
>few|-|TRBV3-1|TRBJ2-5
TGTGCCAGCAGCCAAGGGACGGGAAAAGAGACCCAGTACTTC
CASSQGTGKETQYF
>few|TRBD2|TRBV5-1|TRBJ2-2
TGCGCCAGCAGCTTAACGCCGGGACTAGCAGGCAGCGGGGAGCTGTTTTTT
CASSLTPGLAGSGELFF
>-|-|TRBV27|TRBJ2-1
TGTGCCAGCAGTACACCACAGGGAATCTACAATGAGCAGTTCTTC
CASSTPQGIYNEQFF
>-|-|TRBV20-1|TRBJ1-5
TGCAGTGCTATTAGAGGGTGGGGCAGTAGGGACAATCAGCCCCAGCATTTT
CSAIRGWGSRDNQPQHF
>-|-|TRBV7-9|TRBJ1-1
TGTGCCAGCAGGCTGAATCGAGGGAACACTGAAGCTTTCTTT
CASRLNRGNTEAFF
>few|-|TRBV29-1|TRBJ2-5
TGCAGCGTTGGTGCTCAGACACAAGAGACCCAGTACTTC
CSVGAQTQETQYF
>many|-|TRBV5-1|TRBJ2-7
TGCGCCAGCAGCTTTCCAGGGTCCTACGAGCAGTACTTC
CASSFPGSYEQYF
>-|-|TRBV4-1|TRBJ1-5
TGCGCCAGCAGCCAAGAGCGGGGGACTAATCAGCCCCAGCATTTT
CASSQERGTNQPQHF
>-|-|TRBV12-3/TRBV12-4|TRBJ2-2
TGTGCCAGCAGTTTGGGGGCCGGGAGGAACACCGGGGAGCTGTTTTTT
CASSLGAGRNTGELFF
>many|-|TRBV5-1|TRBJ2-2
TGCGCCAGCAGTCCCAGGGAAACCGGGGAGCTGTTTTTT
CASSPRETGELFF
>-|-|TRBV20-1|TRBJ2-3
TGCAGTGCCCCCCGGACAGACTTCGGGGATACGCAGTATTTT
CSAPRTDFGDTQYF
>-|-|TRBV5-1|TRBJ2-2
TGCGCCACCTGCACGGAGCCGAACACCGGGGAGCTGTTTTTT
CATCTEPNTGELFF
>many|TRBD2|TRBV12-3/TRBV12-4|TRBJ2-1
TGTGCCAGCAGTCCGGGGACTAGCGAAAGGAGCAATGAGCAGTTCTTC
CASSPGTSERSNEQFF
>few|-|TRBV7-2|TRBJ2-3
TGTGCCAGCAGCTTCCGGGGGCCTGGGGCCACAGATACGCAGTATTTT
CASSFRGPGATDTQYF
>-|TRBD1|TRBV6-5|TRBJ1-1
TGTGCCAGCAGTAGGACAGGGACTAACACTGAAGCTTTCTTT
CASSRTGTNTEAFF
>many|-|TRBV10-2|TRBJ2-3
TGCGCCAGCAGCGGGGGCCTGGTTGATACGCAGTATTTT
CASSGGLVDTQYF
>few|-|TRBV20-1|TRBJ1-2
TGCAGTGCTAGAGAGGTAGATCGAAGTTATGGCTACACCTTC
CSAREVDRSYGYTF
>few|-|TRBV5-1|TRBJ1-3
TGCGCCAGCAGCTTGGAGGATATGGACACCATATATTTT
CASSLEDMDTIYF
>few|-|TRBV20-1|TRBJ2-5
TGCAGTGCTAGAGGGGGGGGGCAGGAGACCCAGTACTTC
CSARGGGQETQYF
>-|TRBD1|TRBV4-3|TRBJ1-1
TGCGCCAGCAGCCCCCGACAGGGAGCGGACACTGAAGCTTTCTTT
CASSPRQGADTEAFF
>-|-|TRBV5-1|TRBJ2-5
TGCGCCAGCAGCGAGGCGGACCAAGAGACCCAGTACTTC
CASSEADQETQYF
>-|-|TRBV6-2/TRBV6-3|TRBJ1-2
TGTGCCAGCATAGAACCAGGGGTCTATGGCTACACCTTC
CASIEPGVYGYTF
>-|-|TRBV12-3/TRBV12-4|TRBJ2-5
TGTGCCAGCATCCAGTCGGGTGAAAGAGAGACCCAGTACTTC
CASIQSGERETQYF
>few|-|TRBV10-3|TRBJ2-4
TGTGCCATCGCCGGAACCGGTGCCAAAAACATTCAGTACTTC
CAIAGTGAKNIQYF
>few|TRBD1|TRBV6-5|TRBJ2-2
TGTGCCGGACGACAGGGGAGCACCGGGGAGCTGTTTTTT
CAGRQGSTGELFF
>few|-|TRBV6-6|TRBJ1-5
TGTGCCAGCAGTTACTCGAGAGATCAGCCCCAGCATTTT
CASSYSRDQPQHF
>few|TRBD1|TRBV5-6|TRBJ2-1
TGTGCCAGCAGCTTGGAGACAGGGGAAACCAATGAGCAGTTCTTC
CASSLETGETNEQFF
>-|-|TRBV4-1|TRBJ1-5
TGCGCCAGCAGGAAGGGGGATATGGGCAATCAGCCCCAGCATTTT
CASRKGDMGNQPQHF